These 3 T cell receptor beta chains were all obtained from the same sample, sequenced in a study of cytomegalovirus exposure and HLA in healthy donors. The PCR ran on 60 Vbeta and 13 Jbeta primers. Method: immunoSEQ multiplex PCR; TCRdb's copy keeps in-frame clones and lacks some. Here the sample spans about 130,000 clones, 80% being singletons. Sequencing input: PBMCs. The receptors shown here come from a man aged 25 to 45 in good health and CMV-seronegative.

V and J are TRBV28 and TRBJ1-5; perhaps TRBD1 as D (5 bases). Germline-derived CDR1 and CDR2 are MDHEN and SYDVKM. The CDR3 covers 14 residues. V was cut by 8 bases and J by 5 bases, with 16 bases left in between. The CDR3 DNA follows: TGTGCCAGCTCGGCAGACAGTTTTTATCAGCCCCAGCATTTT. Encoded protein: CASSADSFYQPQHF.

This chain connects TRBV18 to TRBJ2-1, with no clear D. V was cut by 6 bases and J by 7 bases, with 13 bases left in between. CDR3 length: 13 residues. Germline CDR1 KGHSH, CDR2 LQKENI. CDR3 residues: CASSLLRGNEQFF. CDR3 coding DNA: TGTGCCAGCTCCCTTTTGAGAGGTAATGAGCAGTTCTTC.

V usage is TRBV30 and J usage is TRBJ2-1; tentative D call: TRBD2 (5 bases). Trimming shortened V by 1 base and J by 3 bases, and 7 bases separated the two germline ends. CDR1 and CDR2 (germline): GTSNPN, SVGIG (reference sequence). CDR3 size: 13 residues. The CDR3 loop reads CAWSEGGYNEQFF. The DNA of the CDR3 is TGTGCCTGGAGTGAAGGAGGCTACAATGAGCAGTTCTTC.